A selection of T cell receptor beta chains follows, all from one sample in a study of early T cells in non-severe SARS-CoV-2 infection. TCRdb ran MiXCR on the 5' RACE reads and lists one entry per CDR3 protein. The sample includes about 98,000 distinct CDR3 sequences, approximately 15% of them seen just once. Sequenced input: whole blood. The receptor set was obtained from an adult who was a healthcare worker with PCR-confirmed SARS-CoV-2 infection or an uninfected control (not recorded which). Each CDR3 is given with its conserved first and last residue. D genes are given only for firm matches. Size tells how often a clone was seen (once, few, many) or the class of an expanded clone, and some rows leave it out.

cdr3_nt,cdr3_aa,d_call,j_call,clone_size,v_call
TGTGCCTGGAGTCTCAGACAGGGGGCAGGAGATACGCAGTATTTT,CAWSLRQGAGDTQYF,TRBD1,TRBJ2-3,few,TRBV30
TGTGCCAGCAGTCGGGATACTAGGGGGACTAGGAATGAGCAGTTCTTC,CASSRDTRGTRNEQFF,TRBD2,TRBJ2-1,NA,TRBV6-5
TGTGCCAGCAGCCCCAGATCCTACTCTGGAAACACCATATATTTT,CASSPRSYSGNTIYF,NA,TRBJ1-3,once,TRBV9
TGCGCCAGCAGCCAAAGCCCGGTTGGCTACGAGCAGTACTTC,CASSQSPVGYEQYF,NA,TRBJ2-7,many,TRBV4-1
TGTGCCAGCAGTTACTCGCAGGGGCTAACCGGGGAGCTGTTTTTT,CASSYSQGLTGELFF,NA,TRBJ2-2,many,TRBV6-6
TGTGCCAGCAGTACTTGGGGGACAGGGGATTCACCCCTCCACTTT,CASSTWGTGDSPLHF,TRBD1,TRBJ1-6,few,TRBV7-9
TGCGCCAGCAGGGATAGCGAGACCCAAGAGACCCAGTACTTC,CASRDSETQETQYF,NA,TRBJ2-5,few,TRBV5-1
TGTGCCAGCAGCCAAACAGGGCCCGAGCAGTACTTC,CASSQTGPEQYF,NA,TRBJ2-7,NA,TRBV7-9
TGTGCCAGTGAGGGGCCGATATCCTACGAGCAGTACTTC,CASEGPISYEQYF,NA,TRBJ2-7,many,TRBV7-9
TGTGCCAGCAGCCCGGACGGAACGAACACCGGGGAGCTGTTTTTT,CASSPDGTNTGELFF,NA,TRBJ2-2,NA,TRBV2
TGTGCCAGCAGTTCCGGGCCAGCATACGAGCAGTACTTC,CASSSGPAYEQYF,NA,TRBJ2-7,few,TRBV27
TGTGCCAGCGAAGGGACCGGGACAGGGGGAAACACCATATATTTT,CASEGTGTGGNTIYF,TRBD1,TRBJ1-3,many,TRBV12-3/TRBV12-4
TGTGCCACCAGCAGAGATACGGCAGGGGCCAATGAGCAGTTCTTC,CATSRDTAGANEQFF,NA,TRBJ2-1,NA,TRBV15
TGTGCCAGCAGCTTGGGACTGATAGGCTACGAGCAGTACTTC,CASSLGLIGYEQYF,NA,TRBJ2-7,few,TRBV5-5
TGCGCCAGCAGCTTGGAGGGCAGGGGGCGGCACGAGCAGTACTTC,CASSLEGRGRHEQYF,TRBD1,TRBJ2-7,NA,TRBV5-1
TGCAGTGCGAATACAGGAGGTGGAGAGCAGTTCTTC,CSANTGGGEQFF,NA,TRBJ2-1,NA,TRBV20-1
TGTGCCAGCAGTTACGGGCGAGGCAGGGGAGACACTGAAGCTTTCTTT,CASSYGRGRGDTEAFF,NA,TRBJ1-1,few,TRBV6-2/TRBV6-3
TGTGCCAGTAGTATAATACCCGGGGCTAGCGGAGGTACCTACGAGCAGTACTTC,CASSIIPGASGGTYEQYF,TRBD2,TRBJ2-7,many,TRBV19
TGTGCCAGCAGCTTAGGGACTAGCGGGTCGAAGGATACGCAGTATTTT,CASSLGTSGSKDTQYF,TRBD2,TRBJ2-3,NA,TRBV7-9
TGTGCCAGCAGCTCCATTAGACGTCGCGGGAGTAATGAGCAGTTCTTC,CASSSIRRRGSNEQFF,TRBD2,TRBJ2-1,few,TRBV7-8
TGTGCCAGCTCACCCTACTCTAGCCGTTGGGACCCTTACAATGAGCAGTTCTTC,CASSPYSSRWDPYNEQFF,NA,TRBJ2-1,few,TRBV18
TGTGCCAGCAGTTACTCGAGGCGGGGAGACAATGAGCAGTTCTTC,CASSYSRRGDNEQFF,NA,TRBJ2-1,NA,TRBV6-6
TGTGCCAGCGACGGGAGGGTTGCAGATACGCAGTATTTT,CASDGRVADTQYF,TRBD2,TRBJ2-3,few,TRBV7-9
TGCAGCGACAGGGGGGAAGCTTTCTTT,CSDRGEAFF,TRBD1,TRBJ1-1,NA,TRBV29-1
TGTGCCAGCAGCAGAGACAACTACGAGCAGTACTTC,CASSRDNYEQYF,NA,TRBJ2-7,few,TRBV9
TGTGCCAGCAGCCTTCGGGGACAGGTCGGGAATGAGCAGTTCTTC,CASSLRGQVGNEQFF,TRBD1,TRBJ2-1,many,TRBV11-2
TGTGCCAGCAGTGAAACGGGTCAGACGAACGAGCAGTACTTC,CASSETGQTNEQYF,NA,TRBJ2-7,NA,TRBV2
TGCAGCCCAGGGGGCATAGTGAACACTGAAGCTTTCTTT,CSPGGIVNTEAFF,TRBD1,TRBJ1-1,NA,TRBV29-1
TGCAGTGCTAGAGAAAGCGGGACTGAGCAGTTCTTC,CSARESGTEQFF,TRBD2,TRBJ2-1,many,TRBV20-1
TGCGCCAGTCACGACATACAGGGCTACGAGCAGTACTTC,CASHDIQGYEQYF,NA,TRBJ2-7,few,TRBV5-1
TGTGCCAGCAGCCAATCAAGAGGTAGACTAGCGGAAGAGACCCAGTACTTC,CASSQSRGRLAEETQYF,TRBD2,TRBJ2-5,many,TRBV3-1
TGCAGCGTTGAAGGGGCGGGCTCGGGCTACACCTTC,CSVEGAGSGYTF,NA,TRBJ1-2,few,TRBV29-1
TGCAGTGCTCTTTCCATTACTAGCGGGAGTAGGGCAGATACGCAGTATTTT,CSALSITSGSRADTQYF,TRBD2,TRBJ2-3,NA,TRBV20-1
TGCAGTGCTAGTAGGGGCGACCTAAAAGAGACCCAGTACTTC,CSASRGDLKETQYF,NA,TRBJ2-5,NA,TRBV20-1
TGTGCCAGCATTCCACCCGGGGAACTCCTTAACACAGATACGCAGTATTTT,CASIPPGELLNTDTQYF,NA,TRBJ2-3,NA,TRBV14
TGTGCCAGCAGCTCGACAGGGGAGGGCACTGAAGCTTTCTTT,CASSSTGEGTEAFF,TRBD1,TRBJ1-1,few,TRBV5-4
TGTGCCAGCATCGGGACTAGCGGAGAGCGCCCCAATGAGCAGTTCTTC,CASIGTSGERPNEQFF,TRBD2,TRBJ2-1,few,TRBV28
TGCGCCAGCAGCTCGGCCCTGGACAGGGAGGATGTGAACACTGAAGCTTTCTTT,CASSSALDREDVNTEAFF,TRBD1,TRBJ1-1,NA,TRBV5-1
TGTGCCAGCAGCACCCCTGGCGGGAGCTTGAATAATGAGCAGTTCTTC,CASSTPGGSLNNEQFF,TRBD2,TRBJ2-1,few,TRBV7-3
TGCAGTGCTAGAGACCCGGAGACTAGCGGGAGACAGACCCAGTACTTC,CSARDPETSGRQTQYF,TRBD2,TRBJ2-5,few,TRBV20-1
TGTGCCAGCAGCTCCGTCCTAAGTGGCAATGAGCAGTTCTTC,CASSSVLSGNEQFF,NA,TRBJ2-1,NA,TRBV7-9
TGTGCCAGCAGCCAATGGACGGGAAACAATGAGCAGTTCTTC,CASSQWTGNNEQFF,NA,TRBJ2-1,NA,TRBV3-1
TGTGTCAGCAGCGACGGAGACTACGAGCAGTACTTC,CVSSDGDYEQYF,NA,TRBJ2-7,NA,TRBV7-9
TGTGCCAGCAGTTACTCCCGGGCAGGGATGTCCTACGAGCAGTACTTC,CASSYSRAGMSYEQYF,NA,TRBJ2-7,few,TRBV6-6
TGTGCCAGCAGCTCCGACAGGGGTGGCGAGCAGTACTTC,CASSSDRGGEQYF,TRBD1,TRBJ2-7,few,TRBV7-2